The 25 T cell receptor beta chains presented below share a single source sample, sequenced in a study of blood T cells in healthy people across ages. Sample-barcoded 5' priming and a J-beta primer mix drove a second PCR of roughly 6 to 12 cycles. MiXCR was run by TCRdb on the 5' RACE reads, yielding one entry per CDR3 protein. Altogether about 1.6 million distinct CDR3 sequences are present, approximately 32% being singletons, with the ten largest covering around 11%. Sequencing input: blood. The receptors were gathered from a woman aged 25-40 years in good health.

CDR3 region: CASSLPRTGLQYGYTF. CDR3 nucleotide sequence: TGTGCCAGCAGCTTACCAAGGACAGGGTTACAGTATGGCTACACCTTC. This sequence joins TRBV7-2 and TRBJ1-2; 8 bases are a match to TRBD1. Trimming cost V 2 bases and J 5 bases; bases outside gene matches: 10. Germline loops: CDR1 SGHTA, CDR2 FQGNSA. The CDR3 has 16 amino acids. Using reference TRBV7-2 and TRBJ1-2 for the parts outside the CDR3, the full variable domain is GAGVSQSPSNKVTEKGKDVELRCDPISGHTALYWYRQSLGQGLEFLIYFQGNSAPDKSGLPSDRFSAERTGGSVSTLTIQRTQQEDSAVYLCASSLPRTGLQYGYTFGSGTRLTVV.

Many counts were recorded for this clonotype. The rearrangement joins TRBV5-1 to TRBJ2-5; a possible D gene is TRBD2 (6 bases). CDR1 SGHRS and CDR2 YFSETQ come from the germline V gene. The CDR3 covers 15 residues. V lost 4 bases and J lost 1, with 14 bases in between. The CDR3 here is CASSLRGSGQETQYF. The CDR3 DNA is TGCGCCAGCAGCCTCCGTGGTAGCGGCCAAGAGACCCAGTACTTC. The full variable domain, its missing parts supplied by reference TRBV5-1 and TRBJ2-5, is KAGVTQTPRYLIKTRGQQVTLSCSPISGHRSVSWYQQTPGQGLQFLFEYFSETQRNKGNFPGRFSGRQFSNSRSEMNVSTLELGDSALYLCASSLRGSGQETQYFGPGTRLLVL.

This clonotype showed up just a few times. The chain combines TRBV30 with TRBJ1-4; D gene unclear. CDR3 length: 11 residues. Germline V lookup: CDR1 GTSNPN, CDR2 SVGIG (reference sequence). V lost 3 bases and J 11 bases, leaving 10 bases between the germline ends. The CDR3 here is CAWRPTSKLFF. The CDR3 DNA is TGTGCCTGGAGACCGACTTCTAAACTGTTTTTT.

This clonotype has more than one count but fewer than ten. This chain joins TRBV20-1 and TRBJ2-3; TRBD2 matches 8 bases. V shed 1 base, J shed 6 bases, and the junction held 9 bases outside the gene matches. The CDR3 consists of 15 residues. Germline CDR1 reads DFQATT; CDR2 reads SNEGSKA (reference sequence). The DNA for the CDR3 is TGCAGTGCTAGAGTAGCGGGGTTCGGAGGGGATACGCAGTATTTT. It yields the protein CSARVAGFGGDTQYF.

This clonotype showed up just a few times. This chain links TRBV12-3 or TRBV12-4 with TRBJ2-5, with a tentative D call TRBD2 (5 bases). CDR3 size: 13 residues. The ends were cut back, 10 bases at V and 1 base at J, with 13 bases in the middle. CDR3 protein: CATQRNTQETQYF. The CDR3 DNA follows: TGTGCCACCCAGCGGAACACCCAAGAGACCCAGTACTTC.

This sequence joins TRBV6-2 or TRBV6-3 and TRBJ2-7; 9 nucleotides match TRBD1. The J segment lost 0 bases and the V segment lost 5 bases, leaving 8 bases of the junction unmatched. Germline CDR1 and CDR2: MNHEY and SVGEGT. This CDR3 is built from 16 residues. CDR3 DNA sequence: TGTGCCAGCAGTCCCGGGGACAGGGCATTCTCCTACGAGCAGTACTTC. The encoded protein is CASSPGDRAFSYEQYF.

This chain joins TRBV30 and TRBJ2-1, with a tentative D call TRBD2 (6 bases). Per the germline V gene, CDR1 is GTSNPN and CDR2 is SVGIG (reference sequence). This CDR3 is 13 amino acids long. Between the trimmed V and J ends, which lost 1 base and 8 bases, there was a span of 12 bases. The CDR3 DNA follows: TGTGCCTGGAGTGGACTAGGAGGCGATGAGCAGTTCTTC. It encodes CAWSGLGGDEQFF.

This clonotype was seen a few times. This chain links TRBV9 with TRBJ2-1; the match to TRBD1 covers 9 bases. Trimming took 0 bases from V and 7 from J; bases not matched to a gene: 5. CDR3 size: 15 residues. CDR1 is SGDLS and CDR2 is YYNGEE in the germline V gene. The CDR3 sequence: CASSVAGTGLNEQFF. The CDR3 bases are TGTGCCAGCAGCGTAGCAGGGACAGGGTTGAATGAGCAGTTCTTC.

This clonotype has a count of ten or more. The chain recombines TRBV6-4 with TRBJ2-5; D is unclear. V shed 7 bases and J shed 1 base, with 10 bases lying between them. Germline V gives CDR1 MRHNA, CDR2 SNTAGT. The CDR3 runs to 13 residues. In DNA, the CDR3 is TGTGCCAGCATTTTTCCGGGCCAAGAGACCCAGTACTTC. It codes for CASIFPGQETQYF.

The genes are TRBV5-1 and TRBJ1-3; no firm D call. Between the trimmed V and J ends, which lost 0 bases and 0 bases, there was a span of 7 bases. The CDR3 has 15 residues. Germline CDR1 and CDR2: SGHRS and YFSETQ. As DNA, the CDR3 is TGCGCCAGCAGCTTGGGGACGGTCTCTGGAAACACCATATATTTT. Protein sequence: CASSLGTVSGNTIYF. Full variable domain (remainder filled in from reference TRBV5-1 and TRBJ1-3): KAGVTQTPRYLIKTRGQQVTLSCSPISGHRSVSWYQQTPGQGLQFLFEYFSETQRNKGNFPGRFSGRQFSNSRSEMNVSTLELGDSALYLCASSLGTVSGNTIYFGEGSWLTVV.

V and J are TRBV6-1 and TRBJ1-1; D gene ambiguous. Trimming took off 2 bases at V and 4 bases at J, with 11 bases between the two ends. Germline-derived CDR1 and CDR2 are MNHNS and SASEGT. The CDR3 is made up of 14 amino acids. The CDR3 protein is CASSELGLPTEAFF. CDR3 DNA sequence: TGTGCCAGCAGTGAACTTGGGCTACCCACTGAAGCTTTCTTT.

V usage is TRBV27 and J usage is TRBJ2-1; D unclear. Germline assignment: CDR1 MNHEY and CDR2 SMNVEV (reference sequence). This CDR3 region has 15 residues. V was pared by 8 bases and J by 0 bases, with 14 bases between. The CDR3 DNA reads TGTGCCAGCCGCGAGGACCGCTTCTCCTACAATGAGCAGTTCTTC. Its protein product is CASREDRFSYNEQFF.

CDR3 protein: CASNRLGTESSYEQYF. The CDR3 coding sequence is TGTGCCAGCAATAGACTTGGGACGGAGAGCTCCTACGAGCAGTACTTC. The chain employs TRBV2 and TRBJ2-7; the D gene could be TRBD1 or TRBD2 (5 bases each). The CDR3 has 16 residues. Germline lookup yields CDR1 SNHLY and CDR2 FYNNEI. Between the trimmed V and J ends, which lost 7 bases and 0 bases, there was a span of 19 bases.

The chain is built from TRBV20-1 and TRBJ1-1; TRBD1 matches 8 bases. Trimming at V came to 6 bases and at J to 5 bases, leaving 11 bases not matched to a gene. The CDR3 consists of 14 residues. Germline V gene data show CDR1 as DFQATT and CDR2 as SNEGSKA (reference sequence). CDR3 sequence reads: CSAEGQGAGTEAFF. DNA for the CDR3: TGCAGTGCCGAGGGTCAGGGGGCAGGAACTGAAGCTTTCTTT.

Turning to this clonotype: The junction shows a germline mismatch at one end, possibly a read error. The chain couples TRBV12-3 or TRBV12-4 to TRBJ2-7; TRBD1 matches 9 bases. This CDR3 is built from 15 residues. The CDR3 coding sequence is TGTGCTAGCAGTCACTCGGGACAGGGACCGTACGAGCAGTACTTC. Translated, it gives CASSHSGQGPYEQYF.

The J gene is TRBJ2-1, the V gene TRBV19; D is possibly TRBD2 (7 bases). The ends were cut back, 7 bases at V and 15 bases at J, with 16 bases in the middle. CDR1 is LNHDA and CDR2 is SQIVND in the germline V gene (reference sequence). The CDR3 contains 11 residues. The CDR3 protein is CASNLGGTMFF. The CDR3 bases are TGTGCCAGTAACCTAGGGGGGACTATGTTCTTC.

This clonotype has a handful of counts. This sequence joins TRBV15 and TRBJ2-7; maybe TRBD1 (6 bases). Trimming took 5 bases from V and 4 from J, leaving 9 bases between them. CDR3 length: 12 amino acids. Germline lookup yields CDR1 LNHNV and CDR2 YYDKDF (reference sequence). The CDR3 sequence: CATSPQGYEQYF. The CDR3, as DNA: TGTGCCACCAGCCCACAGGGTTACGAGCAGTACTTC. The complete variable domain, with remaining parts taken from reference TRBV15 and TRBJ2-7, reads DAMVIQNPRYQVTQFGKPVTLSCSQTLNHNVMYWYQQKSSQAPKLLFHYYDKDFNNEADTPDNFQSRRPNTSFCFLDIRSPGLGDTAMYLCATSPQGYEQYFGPGTRLTVT.

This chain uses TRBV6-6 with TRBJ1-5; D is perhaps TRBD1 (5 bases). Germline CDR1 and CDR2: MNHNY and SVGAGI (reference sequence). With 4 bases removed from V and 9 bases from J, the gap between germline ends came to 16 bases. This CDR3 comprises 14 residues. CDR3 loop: CASSFDPDRRPQHF. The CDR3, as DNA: TGTGCCAGCAGTTTCGATCCAGACAGACGGCCCCAGCATTTT.

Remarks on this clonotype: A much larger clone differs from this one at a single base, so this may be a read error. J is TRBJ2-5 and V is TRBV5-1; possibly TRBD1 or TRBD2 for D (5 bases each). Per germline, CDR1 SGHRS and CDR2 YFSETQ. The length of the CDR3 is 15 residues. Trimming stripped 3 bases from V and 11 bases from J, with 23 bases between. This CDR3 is CASSSSTPPGGEQYF. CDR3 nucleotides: TGCGCCAGCAGCTCCTCGACTCCTCCTGGGGGTGAGCAGTACTTC.

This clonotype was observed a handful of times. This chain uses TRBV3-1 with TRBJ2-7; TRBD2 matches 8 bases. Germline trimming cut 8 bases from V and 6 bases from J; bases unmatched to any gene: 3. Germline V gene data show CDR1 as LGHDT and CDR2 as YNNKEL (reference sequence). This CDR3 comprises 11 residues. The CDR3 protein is CASGGGREQYF. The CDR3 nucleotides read TGTGCCAGCGGCGGGGGGCGCGAGCAGTACTTC.

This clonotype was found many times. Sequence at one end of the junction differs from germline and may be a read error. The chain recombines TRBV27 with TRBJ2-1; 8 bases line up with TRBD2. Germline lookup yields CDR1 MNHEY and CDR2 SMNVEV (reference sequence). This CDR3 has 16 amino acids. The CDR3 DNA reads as TGCGCCAGCAGCTTGAGTCCTAGCGGGTCCTACAATGAGCAGTTCTTC. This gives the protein CASSLSPSGSYNEQFF.

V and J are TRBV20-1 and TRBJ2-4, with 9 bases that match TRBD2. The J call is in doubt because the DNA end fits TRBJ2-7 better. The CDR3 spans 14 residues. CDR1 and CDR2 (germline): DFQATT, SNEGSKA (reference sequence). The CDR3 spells CSASRLADPYEQYF. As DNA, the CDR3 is TGCAGTGCTAGTAGACTAGCGGATCCCTACGAGCAGTACTTC.

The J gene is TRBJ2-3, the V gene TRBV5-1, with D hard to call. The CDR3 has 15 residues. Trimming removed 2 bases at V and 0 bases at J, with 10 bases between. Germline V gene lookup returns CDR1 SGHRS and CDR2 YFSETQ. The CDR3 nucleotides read TGCGCCAGCAGCTTCCAAGAGGTTAGCACAGATACGCAGTATTTT. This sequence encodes CASSFQEVSTDTQYF.

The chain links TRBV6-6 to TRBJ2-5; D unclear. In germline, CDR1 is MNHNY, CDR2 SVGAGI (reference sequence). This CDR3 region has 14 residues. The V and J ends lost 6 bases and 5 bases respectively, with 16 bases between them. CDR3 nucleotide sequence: TGTGCCAGCAGATTAGACGCAGCTGGGGAGACCCAGTACTTC. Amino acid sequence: CASRLDAAGETQYF.

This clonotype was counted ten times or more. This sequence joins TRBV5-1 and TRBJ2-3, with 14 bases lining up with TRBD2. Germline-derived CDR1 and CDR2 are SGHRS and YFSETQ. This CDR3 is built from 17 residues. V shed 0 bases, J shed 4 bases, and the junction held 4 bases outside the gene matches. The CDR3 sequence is CASSLEGLAGVPDTQYF. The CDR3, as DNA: TGCGCCAGCAGCTTGGAGGGACTAGCGGGGGTCCCAGATACGCAGTATTTT.